Listed below are T cell receptor beta chains from one sample, sequenced in a study of T cell responses to AZD1222 COVID-19 vaccine. TCRdb keeps only in-frame clones here, not all; method: immunoSEQ multiplex PCR. The sample carries 150,000 to 200,000 clones, roughly 94% recorded once. Source: peripheral blood, taken on day 0 of AZD1222 vaccination. The receptor set was obtained from an adult in good health. Each CDR3 is given with its conserved first and last residue. The D gene is left open where the match is weak. Clone size appears in some rows only: once, few, many, or a class for an expanded clone.

v_gene: TRBV29-1; j_gene: TRBJ2-4; d_gene: -; abundance: once; CDR3nt: TGCAGCGTTTTATCCCCCCGGGCAAACATTCAGTACTTC; CDR3aa: CSVLSPRANIQYF
v_gene: TRBV10-2; j_gene: TRBJ2-1; d_gene: -; abundance: -; CDR3nt: TGCGCCAGCAGTGAGGGGACTTCACCGAACCTTCACAATGAGCAGTTCTTC; CDR3aa: CASSEGTSPNLHNEQFF
v_gene: TRBV27; j_gene: TRBJ2-1; d_gene: -; abundance: -; CDR3nt: TGTGCCAGCAGCCGGGCGGGGGCATACAATGAGCAGTTCTTC; CDR3aa: CASSRAGAYNEQFF
v_gene: TRBV2; j_gene: TRBJ1-6; d_gene: -; abundance: -; CDR3nt: TGTGCCAGCAGTGATGAGGATTCACCCCTCCACTTT; CDR3aa: CASSDEDSPLHF
v_gene: TRBV27; j_gene: TRBJ2-1; d_gene: TRBD2; abundance: -; CDR3nt: TGTGCCAGCCACCCTGTAGCGGGAGCCCCCAATGAGCAGTTCTTC; CDR3aa: CASHPVAGAPNEQFF
v_gene: TRBV6-6; j_gene: TRBJ2-5; d_gene: -; abundance: -; CDR3nt: TGTGCCAGCACCTCAGGGCTGAGTCGAGAGACCCAGTACTTC; CDR3aa: CASTSGLSRETQYF
v_gene: TRBV5-1; j_gene: TRBJ1-1; d_gene: TRBD1; abundance: -; CDR3nt: TGCGCCAGCAGCTGGCGGACAGGCATGAACACTGAAGCTTTCTTT; CDR3aa: CASSWRTGMNTEAFF
v_gene: TRBV12-3/TRBV12-4; j_gene: TRBJ1-1; d_gene: -; abundance: -; CDR3nt: TGTGCCAGCCGTCCGGGACACGGGGGAGAAGCTTTCTTT; CDR3aa: CASRPGHGGEAFF
v_gene: TRBV9; j_gene: TRBJ2-7; d_gene: -; abundance: -; CDR3nt: TGTGCCAGCAGCGTAGCTAACGGGAGAGCCTACGAGCAGTACTTC; CDR3aa: CASSVANGRAYEQYF
v_gene: TRBV4-1; j_gene: TRBJ1-1; d_gene: -; abundance: -; CDR3nt: TGCGCCAGCAGCCAGGAAGTGGGCCGGACTGAAGCTTTCTTT; CDR3aa: CASSQEVGRTEAFF
v_gene: TRBV7-6; j_gene: TRBJ2-1; d_gene: -; abundance: -; CDR3nt: TGTGCCAGCAGCTCGTTCGGGGAGAGCTCCTACAATGAGCAGTTCTTC; CDR3aa: CASSSFGESSYNEQFF
v_gene: TRBV7-9; j_gene: TRBJ1-5; d_gene: -; abundance: -; CDR3nt: TGTGCCAGTGGGGGTCTCGATCAGCCCCAGCATTTT; CDR3aa: CASGGLDQPQHF
v_gene: TRBV3-1/TRBV3-2; j_gene: TRBJ2-1; d_gene: -; abundance: -; CDR3nt: TGTGCCAGCAGCCGCCTTGGCAGGGAGAATGAGCAGTTCTTC; CDR3aa: CASSRLGRENEQFF
v_gene: TRBV6-4; j_gene: TRBJ1-2; d_gene: -; abundance: -; CDR3nt: TGTGCCAGCAGTGACTGGCCCCCTCAACAGAGCCCATATGGCTACACCTTC; CDR3aa: CASSDWPPQQSPYGYTF
v_gene: TRBV5-6; j_gene: TRBJ2-7; d_gene: TRBD1; abundance: -; CDR3nt: TGTGCCAGCAGCTTGGTTGGACAGGGGTACGAGCAGTACTTC; CDR3aa: CASSLVGQGYEQYF